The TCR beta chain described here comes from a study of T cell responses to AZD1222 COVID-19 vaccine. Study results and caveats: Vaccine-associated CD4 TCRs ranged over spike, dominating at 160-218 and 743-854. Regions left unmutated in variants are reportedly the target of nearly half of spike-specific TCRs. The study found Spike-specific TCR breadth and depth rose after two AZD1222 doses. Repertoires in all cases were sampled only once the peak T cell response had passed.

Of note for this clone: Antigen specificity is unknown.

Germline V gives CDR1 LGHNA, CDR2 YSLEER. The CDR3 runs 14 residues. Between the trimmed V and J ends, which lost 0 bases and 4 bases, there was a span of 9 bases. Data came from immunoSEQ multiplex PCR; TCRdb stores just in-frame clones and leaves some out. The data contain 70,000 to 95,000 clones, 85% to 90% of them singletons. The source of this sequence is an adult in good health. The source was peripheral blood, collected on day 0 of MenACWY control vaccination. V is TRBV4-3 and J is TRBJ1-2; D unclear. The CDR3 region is CASSQDRAPYGYTF. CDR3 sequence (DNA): TGCGCCAGCAGCCAAGACCGGGCCCCCTATGGCTACACCTTC.